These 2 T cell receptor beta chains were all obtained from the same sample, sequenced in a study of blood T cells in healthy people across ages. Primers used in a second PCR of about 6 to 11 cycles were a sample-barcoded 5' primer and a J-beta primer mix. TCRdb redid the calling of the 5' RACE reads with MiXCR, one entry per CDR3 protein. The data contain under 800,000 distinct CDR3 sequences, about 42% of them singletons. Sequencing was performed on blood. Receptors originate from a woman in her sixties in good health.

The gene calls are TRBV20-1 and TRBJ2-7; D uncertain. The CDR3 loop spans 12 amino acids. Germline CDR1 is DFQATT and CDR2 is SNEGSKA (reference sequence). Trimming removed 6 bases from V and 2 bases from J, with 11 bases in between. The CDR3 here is CSARASTYEQYF. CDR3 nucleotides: TGCAGTGCCCGGGCCAGTACCTACGAGCAGTACTTC.

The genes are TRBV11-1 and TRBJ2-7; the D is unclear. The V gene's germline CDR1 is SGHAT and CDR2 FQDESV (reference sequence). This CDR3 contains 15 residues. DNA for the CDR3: TGTCCCGTTCCGGGCTCGCCGATCCCCTCCTACGAGCAGTACTTC. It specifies CPVPGSPIPSYEQYF.